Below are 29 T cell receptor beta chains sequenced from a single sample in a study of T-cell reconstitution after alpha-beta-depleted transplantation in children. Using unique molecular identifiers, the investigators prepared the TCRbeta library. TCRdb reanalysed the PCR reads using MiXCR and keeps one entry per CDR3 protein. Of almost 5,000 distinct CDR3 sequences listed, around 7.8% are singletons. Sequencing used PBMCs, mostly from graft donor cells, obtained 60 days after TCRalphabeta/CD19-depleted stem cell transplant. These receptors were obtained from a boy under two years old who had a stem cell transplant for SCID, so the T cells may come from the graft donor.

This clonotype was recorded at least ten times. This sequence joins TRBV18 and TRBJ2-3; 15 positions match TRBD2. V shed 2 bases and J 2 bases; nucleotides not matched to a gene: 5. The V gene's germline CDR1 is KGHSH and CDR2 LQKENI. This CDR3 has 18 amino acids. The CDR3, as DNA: TGTGCCAGCTCACCATTGGGACTAGCGGGGGGCCACACAGATACGCAGTATTTT. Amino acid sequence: CASSPLGLAGGHTDTQYF.

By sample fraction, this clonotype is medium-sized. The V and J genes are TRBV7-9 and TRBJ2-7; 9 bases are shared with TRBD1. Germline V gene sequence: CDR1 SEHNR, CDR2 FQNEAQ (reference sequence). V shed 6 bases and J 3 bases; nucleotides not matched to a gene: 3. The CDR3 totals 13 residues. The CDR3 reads CASRPTGGYEQYF. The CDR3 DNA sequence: TGTGCCAGCAGGCCGACAGGGGGCTACGAGCAGTACTTC.

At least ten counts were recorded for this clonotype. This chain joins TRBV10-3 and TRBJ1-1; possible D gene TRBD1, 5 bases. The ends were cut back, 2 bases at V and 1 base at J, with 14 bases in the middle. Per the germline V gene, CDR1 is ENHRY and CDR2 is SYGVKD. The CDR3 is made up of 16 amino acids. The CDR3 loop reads CAISEPRGGWNTEAFF. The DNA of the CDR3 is TGTGCCATCAGTGAGCCACGGGGGGGGTGGAACACTGAAGCTTTCTTT.

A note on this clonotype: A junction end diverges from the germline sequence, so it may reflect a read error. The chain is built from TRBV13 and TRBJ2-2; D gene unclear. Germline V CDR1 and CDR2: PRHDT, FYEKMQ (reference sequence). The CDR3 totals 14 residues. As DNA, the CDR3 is TGTGCCAGCGGCTTTCGGATTCCCACCTGGGAGCTGTTTTTT. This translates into CASGFRIPTWELFF.

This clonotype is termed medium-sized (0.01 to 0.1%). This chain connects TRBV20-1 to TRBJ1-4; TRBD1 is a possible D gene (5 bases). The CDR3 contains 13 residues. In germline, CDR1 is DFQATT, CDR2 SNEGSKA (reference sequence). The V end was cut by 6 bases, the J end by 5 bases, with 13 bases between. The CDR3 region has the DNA TGCAGTGCCCTGGACATATCGAATGAAAAACTGTTTTTT. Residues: CSALDISNEKLFF.

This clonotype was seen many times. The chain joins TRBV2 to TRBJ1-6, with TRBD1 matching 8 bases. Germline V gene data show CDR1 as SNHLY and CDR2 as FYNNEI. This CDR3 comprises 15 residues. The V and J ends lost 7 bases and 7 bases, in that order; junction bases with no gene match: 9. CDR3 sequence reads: CASIRQGIRNSPLHF. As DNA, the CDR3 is TGTGCCAGCATTCGACAGGGGATTCGGAATTCACCCCTCCACTTT.

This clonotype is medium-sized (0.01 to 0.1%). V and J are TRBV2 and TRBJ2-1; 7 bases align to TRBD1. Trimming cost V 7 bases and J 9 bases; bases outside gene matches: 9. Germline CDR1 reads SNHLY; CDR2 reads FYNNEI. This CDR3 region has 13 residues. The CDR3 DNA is TGTGCCAGCAATGACAGGGCCTCTGGTGAGCAGTTCTTC. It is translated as CASNDRASGEQFF. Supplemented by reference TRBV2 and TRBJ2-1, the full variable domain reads EPEVTQTPSHQVTQMGQEVILRCVPISNHLYFYWYRQILGQKVEFLVSFYNNEISEKSEIFDDQFSVERPDGSNFTLKIRSTKLEDSAMYFCASNDRASGEQFFGPGTRLTVL.

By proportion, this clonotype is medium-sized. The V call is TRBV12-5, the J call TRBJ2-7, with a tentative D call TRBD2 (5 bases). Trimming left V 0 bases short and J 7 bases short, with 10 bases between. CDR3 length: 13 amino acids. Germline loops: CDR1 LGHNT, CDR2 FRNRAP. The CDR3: CASGLVGLGEQYF. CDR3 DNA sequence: TGTGCTAGTGGTTTGGTAGGACTGGGGGAGCAGTACTTC.

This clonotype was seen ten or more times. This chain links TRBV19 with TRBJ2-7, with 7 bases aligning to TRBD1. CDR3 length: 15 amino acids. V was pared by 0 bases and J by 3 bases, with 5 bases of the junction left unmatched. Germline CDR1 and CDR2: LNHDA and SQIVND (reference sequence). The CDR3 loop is CASSIDLRDSYEQYF. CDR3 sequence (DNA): TGTGCCAGTAGTATAGATCTCCGGGACAGCTACGAGCAGTACTTC.

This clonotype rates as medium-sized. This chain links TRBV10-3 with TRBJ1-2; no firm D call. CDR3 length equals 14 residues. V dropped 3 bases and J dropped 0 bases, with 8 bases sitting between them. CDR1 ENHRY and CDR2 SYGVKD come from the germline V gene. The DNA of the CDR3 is TGTGCCATCAGTGAAGCCATCCCTAACTATGGCTACACCTTC. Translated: CAISEAIPNYGYTF.

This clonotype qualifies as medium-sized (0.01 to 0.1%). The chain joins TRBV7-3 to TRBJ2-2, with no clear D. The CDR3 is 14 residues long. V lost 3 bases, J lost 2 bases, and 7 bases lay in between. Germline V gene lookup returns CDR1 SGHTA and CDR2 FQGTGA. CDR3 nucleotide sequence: TGTGCCAGCAGCTTTGGACCCAACACCGGGGAGCTGTTTTTT. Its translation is CASSFGPNTGELFF. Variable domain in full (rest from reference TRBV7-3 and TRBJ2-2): GAGVSQTPSNKVTEKGKYVELRCDPISGHTALYWYRQSLGQGPEFLIYFQGTGAADDSGLPNDRFFAVRPEGSVSTLKIQRTERGDSAVYLCASSFGPNTGELFFGEGSRLTVL.

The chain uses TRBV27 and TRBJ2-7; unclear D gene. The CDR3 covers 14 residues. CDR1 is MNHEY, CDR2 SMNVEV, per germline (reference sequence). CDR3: CGQATGFSTYEQYF. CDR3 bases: TGTGGCCAGGCTACGGGCTTCTCAACCTACGAGCAGTACTTC.

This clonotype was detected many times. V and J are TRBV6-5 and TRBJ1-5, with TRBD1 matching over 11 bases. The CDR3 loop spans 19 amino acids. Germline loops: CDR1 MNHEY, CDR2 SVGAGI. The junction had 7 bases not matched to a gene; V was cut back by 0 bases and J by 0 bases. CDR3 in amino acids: CASSYSPGQGVFSNQPQHF. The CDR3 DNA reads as TGTGCCAGCAGTTACTCCCCGGGACAGGGGGTTTTTAGCAATCAGCCCCAGCATTTT.

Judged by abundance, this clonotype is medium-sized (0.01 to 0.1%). CDR3: CASSLRMWAQHF. Here the CDR3 DNA reads TGTGCCAGCAGTTTAAGAATGTGGGCCCAGCATTTT. This chain uses TRBV12-3 or TRBV12-4 with TRBJ1-5; no firm D call. This CDR3 is 12 amino acids long. V was trimmed by 2 bases and J by 11 bases, leaving 10 bases between them.

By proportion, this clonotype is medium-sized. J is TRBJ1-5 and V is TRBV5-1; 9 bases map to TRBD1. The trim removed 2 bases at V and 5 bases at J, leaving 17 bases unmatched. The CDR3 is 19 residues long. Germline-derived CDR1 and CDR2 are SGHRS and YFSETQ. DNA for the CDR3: TGCGCCAGCAGCTTTCTCCCCCCACAGGGGGCGCGAGGGGATCAGCCCCAGCATTTT. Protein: CASSFLPPQGARGDQPQHF.

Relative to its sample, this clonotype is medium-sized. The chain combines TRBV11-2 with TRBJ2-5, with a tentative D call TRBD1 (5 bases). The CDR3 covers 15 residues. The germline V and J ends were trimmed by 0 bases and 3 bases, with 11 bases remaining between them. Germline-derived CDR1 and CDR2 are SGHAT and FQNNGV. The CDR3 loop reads CASSLDLRGKETQYF. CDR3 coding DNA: TGTGCCAGCAGCTTAGATCTAAGGGGAAAAGAGACCCAGTACTTC. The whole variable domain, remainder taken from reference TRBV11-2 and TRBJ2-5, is EAGVAQSPRYKIIEKRQSVAFWCNPISGHATLYWYQQILGQGPKLLIQFQNNGVVDDSQLPKDRFSAERLKGVDSTLKIQPAKLEDSAVYLCASSLDLRGKETQYFGPGTRLLVL.

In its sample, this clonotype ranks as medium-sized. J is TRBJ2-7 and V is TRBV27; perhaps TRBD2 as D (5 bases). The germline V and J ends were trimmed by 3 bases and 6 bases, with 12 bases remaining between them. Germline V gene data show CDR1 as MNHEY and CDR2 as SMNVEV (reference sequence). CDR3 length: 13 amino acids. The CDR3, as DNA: TGTGCCAGCAGTTTCGGCGGGCCTGTCGAGCAGTACTTC. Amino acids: CASSFGGPVEQYF.

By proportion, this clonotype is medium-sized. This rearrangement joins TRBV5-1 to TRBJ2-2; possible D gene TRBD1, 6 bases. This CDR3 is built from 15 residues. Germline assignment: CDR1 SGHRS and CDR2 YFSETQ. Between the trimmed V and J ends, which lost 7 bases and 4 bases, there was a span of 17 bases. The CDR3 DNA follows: TGCGCCAGCGGCCACAGGGCCCCGGGCACCGGGGAGCTGTTTTTT. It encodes CASGHRAPGTGELFF.

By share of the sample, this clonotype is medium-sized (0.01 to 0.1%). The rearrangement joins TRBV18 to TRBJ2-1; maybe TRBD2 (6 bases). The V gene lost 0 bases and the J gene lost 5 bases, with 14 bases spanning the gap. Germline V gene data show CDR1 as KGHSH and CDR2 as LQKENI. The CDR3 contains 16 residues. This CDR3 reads CASSPPRQGLDNEQFF. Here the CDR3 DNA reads TGTGCCAGCTCACCACCGCGGCAGGGACTCGACAATGAGCAGTTCTTC. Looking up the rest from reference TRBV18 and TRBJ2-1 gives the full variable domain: NAGVMQNPRHLVRRRGQEARLRCSPMKGHSHVYWYRQLPEEGLKFMVYLQKENIIDESGMPKERFSAEFPKEGPSILRIQQVVRGDSAAYFCASSPPRQGLDNEQFFGPGTRLTVL.

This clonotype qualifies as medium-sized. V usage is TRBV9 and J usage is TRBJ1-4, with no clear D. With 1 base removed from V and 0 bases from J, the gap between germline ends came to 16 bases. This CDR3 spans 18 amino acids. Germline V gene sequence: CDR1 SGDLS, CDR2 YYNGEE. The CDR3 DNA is TGTGCCAGCAGCGTAATGACAAGCTCATCAGCAACTAATGAAAAACTGTTTTTT. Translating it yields CASSVMTSSSATNEKLFF.

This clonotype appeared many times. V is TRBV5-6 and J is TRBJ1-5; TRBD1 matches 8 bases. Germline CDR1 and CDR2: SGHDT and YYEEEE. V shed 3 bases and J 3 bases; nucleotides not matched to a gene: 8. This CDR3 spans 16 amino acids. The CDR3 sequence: CASSSMGTGFNQPQHF. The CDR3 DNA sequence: TGTGCCAGCAGCTCGATGGGGACAGGATTCAATCAGCCCCAGCATTTT. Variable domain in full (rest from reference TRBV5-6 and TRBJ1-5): DAGVTQSPTHLIKTRGQQVTLRCSPKSGHDTVSWYQQALGQGPQFIFQYYEEEERQRGNFPDRFSGHQFPNYSSELNVNALLLGDSALYLCASSSMGTGFNQPQHFGDGTRLSIL.

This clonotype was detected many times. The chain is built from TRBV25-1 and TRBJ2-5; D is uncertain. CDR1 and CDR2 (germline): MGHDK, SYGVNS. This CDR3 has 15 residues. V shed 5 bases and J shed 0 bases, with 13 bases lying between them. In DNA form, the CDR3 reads TGTGCCAGCAGTTGGGTGACCGCGTACCAAGAGACCCAGTACTTC. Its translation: CASSWVTAYQETQYF.

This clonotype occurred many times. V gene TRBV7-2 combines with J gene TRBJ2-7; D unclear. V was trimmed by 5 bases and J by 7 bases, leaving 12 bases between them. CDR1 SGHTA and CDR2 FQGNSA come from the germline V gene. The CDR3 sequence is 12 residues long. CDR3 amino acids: CASSPPRREQYF. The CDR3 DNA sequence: TGTGCCAGCAGCCCGCCTCGTCGGGAGCAGTACTTC.

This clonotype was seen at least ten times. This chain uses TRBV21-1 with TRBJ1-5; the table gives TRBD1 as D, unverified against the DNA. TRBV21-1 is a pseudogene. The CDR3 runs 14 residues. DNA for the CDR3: TGTGCCAGCAGTCCAGGGATTTGCAATCAGCCCCAGCATTTT. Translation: CASSPGICNQPQHF.

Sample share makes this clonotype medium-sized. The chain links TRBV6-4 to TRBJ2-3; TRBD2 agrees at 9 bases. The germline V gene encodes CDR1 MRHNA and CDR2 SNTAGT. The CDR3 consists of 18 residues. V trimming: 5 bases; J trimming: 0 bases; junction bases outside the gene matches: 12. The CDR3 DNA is TGTGCCAGCAGTCCCGGGGTTGGACTAGCGCTGAGCACAGATACGCAGTATTTT. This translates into CASSPGVGLALSTDTQYF.

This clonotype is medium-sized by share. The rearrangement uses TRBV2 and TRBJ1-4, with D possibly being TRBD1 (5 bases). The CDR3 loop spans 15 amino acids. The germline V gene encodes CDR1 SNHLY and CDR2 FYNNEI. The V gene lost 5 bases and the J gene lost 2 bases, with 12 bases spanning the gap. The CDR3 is CASSLRRGTNEKLFF. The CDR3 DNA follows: TGTGCCAGCAGTCTAAGGAGGGGCACTAATGAAAAACTGTTTTTT.

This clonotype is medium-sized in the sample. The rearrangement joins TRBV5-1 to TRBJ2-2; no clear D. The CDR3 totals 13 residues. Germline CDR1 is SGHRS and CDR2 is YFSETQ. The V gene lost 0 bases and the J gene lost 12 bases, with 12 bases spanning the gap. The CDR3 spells CASSLAGRGKLFF. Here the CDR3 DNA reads TGCGCCAGCAGCTTGGCCGGCAGAGGAAAGCTGTTTTTT.

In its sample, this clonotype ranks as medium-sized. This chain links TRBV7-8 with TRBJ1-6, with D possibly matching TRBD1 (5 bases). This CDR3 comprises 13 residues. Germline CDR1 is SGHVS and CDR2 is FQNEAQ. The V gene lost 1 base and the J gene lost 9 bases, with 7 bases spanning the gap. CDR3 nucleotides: TGTGCCAGCAGCTTAGGGGGGGTTTCACCCCTCCACTTT. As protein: CASSLGGVSPLHF.

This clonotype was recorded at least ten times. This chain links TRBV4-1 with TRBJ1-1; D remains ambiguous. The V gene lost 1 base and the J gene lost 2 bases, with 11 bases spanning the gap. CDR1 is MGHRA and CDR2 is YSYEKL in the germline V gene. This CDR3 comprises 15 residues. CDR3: CASSQAPAANTEAFF. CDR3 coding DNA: TGCGCCAGCAGCCAAGCCCCGGCCGCCAACACTGAAGCTTTCTTT.